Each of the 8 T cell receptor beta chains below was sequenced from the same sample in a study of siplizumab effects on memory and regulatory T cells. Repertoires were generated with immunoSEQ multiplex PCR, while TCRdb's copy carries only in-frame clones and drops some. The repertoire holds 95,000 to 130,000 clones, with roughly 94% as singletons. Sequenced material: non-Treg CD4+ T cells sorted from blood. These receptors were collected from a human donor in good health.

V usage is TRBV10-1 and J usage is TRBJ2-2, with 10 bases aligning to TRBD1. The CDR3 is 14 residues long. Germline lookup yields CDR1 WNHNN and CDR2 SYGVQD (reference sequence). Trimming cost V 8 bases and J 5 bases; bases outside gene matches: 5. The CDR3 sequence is CASQTGQGTGELFF. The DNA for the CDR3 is TGCGCCAGCCAAACGGGACAGGGGACCGGGGAGCTGTTTTTT.

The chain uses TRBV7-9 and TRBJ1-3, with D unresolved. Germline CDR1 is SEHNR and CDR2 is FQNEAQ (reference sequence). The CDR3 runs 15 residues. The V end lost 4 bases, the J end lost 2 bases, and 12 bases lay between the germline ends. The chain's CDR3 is CASSWEFPAGNTIYF. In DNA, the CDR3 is TGTGCCAGCAGCTGGGAGTTTCCAGCTGGAAACACCATATATTTT.

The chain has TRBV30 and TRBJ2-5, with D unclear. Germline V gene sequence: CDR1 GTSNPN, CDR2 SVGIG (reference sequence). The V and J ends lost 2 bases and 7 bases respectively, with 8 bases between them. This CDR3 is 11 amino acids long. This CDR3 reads CAWSRTGTQYF. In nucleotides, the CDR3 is TGTGCCTGGAGTCGCACCGGGACCCAGTACTTC.

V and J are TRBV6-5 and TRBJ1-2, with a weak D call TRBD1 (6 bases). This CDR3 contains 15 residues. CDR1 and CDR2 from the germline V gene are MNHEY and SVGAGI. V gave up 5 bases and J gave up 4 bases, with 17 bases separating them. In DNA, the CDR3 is TGTGCCAGCAGTAGGGGGAAAACGGCGGGCTATGGCTACACCTTC. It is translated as CASSRGKTAGYGYTF.

CDR3 in amino acids: CASSPTLARAGEQYF. CDR3 DNA: TGTGCCAGCAGTCCTACCTTGGCCAGGGCGGGCGAGCAGTACTTC. V usage is TRBV27 and J usage is TRBJ2-7; D is tentatively TRBD1 or TRBD2 (5 bases each). This CDR3 spans 15 amino acids. Germline CDR1 MNHEY, CDR2 SMNVEV (reference sequence). V was clipped by 5 bases and J by 6 bases, with 20 bases between them.

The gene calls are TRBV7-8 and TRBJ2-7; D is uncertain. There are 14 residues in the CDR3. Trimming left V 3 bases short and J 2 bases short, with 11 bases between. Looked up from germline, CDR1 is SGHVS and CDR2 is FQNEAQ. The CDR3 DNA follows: TGTGCCAGCAGCTTTGACTCCCCTCCCTACGAGCAGTACTTC. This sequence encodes CASSFDSPPYEQYF.

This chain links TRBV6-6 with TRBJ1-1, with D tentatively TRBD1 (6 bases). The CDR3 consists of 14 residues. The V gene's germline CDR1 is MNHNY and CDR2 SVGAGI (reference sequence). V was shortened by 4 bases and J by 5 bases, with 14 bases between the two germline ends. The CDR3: CASSFDRRPTEAFF. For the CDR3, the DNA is TGTGCCAGCAGTTTTGACAGGAGACCGACTGAAGCTTTCTTT.

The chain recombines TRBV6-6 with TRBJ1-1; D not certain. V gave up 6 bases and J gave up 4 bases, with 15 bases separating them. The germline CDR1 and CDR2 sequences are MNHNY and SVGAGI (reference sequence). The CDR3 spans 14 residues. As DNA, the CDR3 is TGTGCCAGCAGCCTGTTGATCGCGGGCACTGAAGCTTTCTTT. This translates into CASSLLIAGTEAFF.